These T cell receptor beta chains were read from a single sample in a study of T and B cells in COVID-19 patients. Each CDR3 protein is one row after TCRdb ran MiXCR on the multiplex PCR reads. The table has roughly 8,100 distinct CDR3 sequences, under 30% seen once. Material for sequencing was blood. Source of these receptors: a human donor with active COVID-19. The CDR3 runs from the conserved cysteine through the conserved F or W. A D gene is named only where the DNA matches it firmly. Some rows mark clone size as missing; the rest say once, few, many or name a class of expanded clone.

v_gene,abundance,j_gene,d_gene,CDR3aa,CDR3nt
TRBV24-1,NA,TRBJ2-5,TRBD1,CATSDNPRLSAGGLQETQYF,TGTGCCACCAGTGACAACCCAAGATTGTCGGCAGGGGGCCTCCAAGAGACCCAGTACTTC
TRBV19,medium-sized,TRBJ1-2,TRBD1,CASSAAGGHYGYTF,TGTGCCAGTAGTGCGGCAGGGGGCCACTATGGCTACACCTTC
TRBV20-1,NA,TRBJ2-5,TRBD2,CSASGGLAGALTLETQYF,TGCAGTGCCTCAGGGGGACTAGCGGGGGCCCTAACCCTGGAGACCCAGTACTTC
TRBV12-3/TRBV12-4,NA,TRBJ2-7,TRBD2,CASSLFLAGAYEQYF,TGTGCCAGCAGTTTATTTCTAGCGGGGGCCTACGAGCAGTACTTC
TRBV29-1,medium-sized,TRBJ2-1,TRBD1,CSVPDRGRSYNEQFF,TGCAGCGTGCCGGACAGGGGGCGCTCCTACAATGAGCAGTTCTTC
TRBV20-1,NA,TRBJ2-7,NA,CSARDKGGYEQYF,TGCAGTGCTAGAGATAAGGGGGGGTACGAGCAGTACTTC
TRBV5-1,NA,TRBJ2-1,NA,CASSLGAGVNNEQFF,TGCGCCAGCAGCTTGGGGGCAGGGGTGAACAATGAGCAGTTCTTC
TRBV4-3,once,TRBJ2-7,TRBD1,CASSPGTGDYEQYF,TGCGCCAGCAGCCCGGGGACAGGGGACTACGAGCAGTACTTC
TRBV7-6,few,TRBJ1-1,TRBD1,CASSLDRLGLMNTEAFF,TGTGCCAGCAGCCTGGACAGGTTGGGGCTCATGAACACTGAAGCTTTCTTT
TRBV6-2/TRBV6-3,few,TRBJ2-5,TRBD2,CASSPGLAGGLEYRETQYF,TGTGCCAGCAGCCCTGGACTAGCGGGGGGCCTCGAGTATCGCGAGACCCAGTACTTC
TRBV15,medium-sized,TRBJ1-4,TRBD1,CATSSRGPGGEKLFF,TGTGCCACCAGCAGCAGGGGGCCTGGAGGTGAAAAACTGTTTTTT
TRBV12-3/TRBV12-4,NA,TRBJ2-7,NA,CASSLDTYEQYF,TGTGCCAGCAGTTTGGACACCTACGAGCAGTACTTC
TRBV12-3/TRBV12-4,medium-sized,TRBJ2-1,NA,CASSLAGNEQFF,TGTGCCAGCAGTTTAGCGGGGAATGAGCAGTTCTTC